These 15 T cell receptor beta chains came from one sample sequenced in a study of graft-versus-host responses after intestinal transplantation. Repertoires were generated with immunoSEQ multiplex PCR, while TCRdb's copy carries only in-frame clones and drops some. The data hold 86,000 or so clones, with about 89% observed a single time. No antigens are known for them. The material sequenced was unstimulated CD8+ T cells sorted from spleen or lymph node cells, taken before intestinal transplant. All receptors derive from a human donor who received an intestinal transplant.

This clone has only a few counts. This chain links TRBV5-1 with TRBJ2-3; 9 bases map to TRBD2. From germline, CDR1 is SGHRS and CDR2 YFSETQ. The CDR3 contains 17 residues. V trimming: 1 base; J trimming: 5 bases; junction bases outside the gene matches: 11. CDR3 in amino acids: CASSLSMREGWEDTQYF. CDR3 sequence (DNA): TGCGCCAGCAGCTTGAGTATGCGGGAGGGTTGGGAAGATACGCAGTATTTT. Full variable domain (missing parts from reference TRBV5-1 and TRBJ2-3): KAGVTQTPRYLIKTRGQQVTLSCSPISGHRSVSWYQQTPGQGLQFLFEYFSETQRNKGNFPGRFSGRQFSNSRSEMNVSTLELGDSALYLCASSLSMREGWEDTQYFGPGTRLTVL.

V is TRBV5-6 and J is TRBJ1-1; the D is unclear. Trimming left V 4 bases short and J 1 base short, with 5 bases between. Germline CDR1 and CDR2: SGHDT and YYEEEE. This CDR3 region has 12 residues. In DNA, the CDR3 is TGTGCCAGCAGCCAAGAGAACACTGAAGCTTTCTTT. Translated: CASSQENTEAFF.

This clone showed up just a few times. The rearrangement joins TRBV6-5 to TRBJ2-7; tentatively, D is TRBD1 (5 bases). The germline CDR1 and CDR2 sequences are MNHEY and SVGAGI. Trimming shortened V by 4 bases and J by 7 bases, and 17 bases separated the two germline ends. The CDR3 sequence is 14 residues long. The CDR3: CASSFGAAAAEQYF. CDR3 sequence (DNA): TGTGCCAGCAGTTTTGGGGCAGCCGCTGCGGAGCAGTACTTC.

The chain has TRBV4-1 and TRBJ2-5, with a weak D call TRBD1 (5 bases). The germline V gene encodes CDR1 MGHRA and CDR2 YSYEKL. The V end was cut by 0 bases, the J end by 3 bases, with 14 bases between. The CDR3 contains 16 residues. The CDR3 here is CASSQDWGPGKETQYF. As DNA, the CDR3 is TGCGCCAGCAGCCAAGATTGGGGCCCAGGGAAAGAGACCCAGTACTTC.

This rearrangement joins TRBV4-1 to TRBJ2-1, with 9 bases matching TRBD2. The germline V gene encodes CDR1 MGHRA and CDR2 YSYEKL. The CDR3 spans 16 residues. The J segment lost 4 bases and the V segment lost 2 bases, leaving 6 bases of the junction unmatched. This chain's CDR3 is CASSQNRLAEYNEQFF. In DNA, the CDR3 is TGCGCCAGCAGCCAAAATAGACTAGCGGAATACAATGAGCAGTTCTTC.

V and J are TRBV25-1 and TRBJ2-3; D call uncertain. Germline V gene lookup returns CDR1 MGHDK and CDR2 SYGVNS. Trimming cost V 1 base and J 3 bases, with 5 bases left between them. The CDR3 extends over 13 amino acids. CDR3: CASSELRTDTQYF. The CDR3 DNA reads as TGTGCCAGCAGTGAATTAAGGACAGATACGCAGTATTTT.

As to this clone: At one boundary the junction diverges from the germline segment, which might be a read error. V is TRBV6-6 and J is TRBJ1-5, with a possible D match to TRBD1 (5 bases). The length of the CDR3 is 14 residues. Germline loops: CDR1 MNHNY, CDR2 SVGAGI (reference sequence). The CDR3 DNA is TGTGCCAGCACCCTAGGGACTCTCAATCGGCCCCAGCATTTT. Residues: CASTLGTLNRPQHF.

V usage is TRBV15 and J usage is TRBJ2-3; 9 bases fit TRBD1. Germline V gene sequence: CDR1 LNHNV, CDR2 YYDKDF (reference sequence). Trimming at V came to 3 bases and at J to 1 base, leaving 2 bases not matched to a gene. This CDR3 is 15 amino acids long. The CDR3 here is CATSRRTGGTDTQYF. As DNA, the CDR3 is TGTGCCACCAGCAGGAGGACAGGGGGCACAGATACGCAGTATTTT.

The J gene is TRBJ1-6, the V gene TRBV7-9; D remains unclear. V lost 1 base and J 2 bases, leaving 6 bases between the germline ends. The CDR3 totals 15 residues. CDR1 and CDR2 (germline): SEHNR, FQNEAQ (reference sequence). CDR3 residues: CASSLGEPYNSPLHF. CDR3 in DNA: TGTGCCAGCAGCTTAGGGGAACCCTATAATTCACCCCTCCACTTT.

This clone was seen only once. The rearrangement uses TRBV6-6 and TRBJ2-5, with D possibly being TRBD1 (6 bases). The germline V and J ends were trimmed by 5 bases and 0 bases, with 13 bases remaining between them. CDR1 is MNHNY, CDR2 SVGAGI, per germline (reference sequence). The CDR3 loop spans 15 amino acids. CDR3 bases: TGTGCCAGCAGTCTGTTCCGGGACAACCAAGAGACCCAGTACTTC. Translating it yields CASSLFRDNQETQYF.

The V and J genes are TRBV4-1 and TRBJ2-7; D is undetermined. CDR1 is MGHRA, CDR2 YSYEKL, per germline. The CDR3 has 16 amino acids. V was pared by 0 bases and J by 0 bases, with 12 bases between. In DNA, the CDR3 is TGCGCCAGCAGCCAAGATAGACGTACAAGCTCCTACGAGCAGTACTTC. This gives the protein CASSQDRRTSSYEQYF.

This clone has a single count. The chain is built from TRBV6-5 and TRBJ2-1, with a weak D call TRBD2 (6 bases). The CDR3 runs to 13 residues. Germline CDR1 reads MNHEY; CDR2 reads SVGAGI. V lost 7 bases and J 3 bases, leaving 10 bases between the germline ends. The CDR3 here is CASISGDYNEQFF. For the CDR3, the DNA is TGTGCCAGCATATCGGGGGACTACAATGAGCAGTTCTTC.

The chain joins TRBV11-3 to TRBJ2-1; 7 positions match TRBD2. CDR3 length: 15 amino acids. Germline V gives CDR1 SGHNT, CDR2 YENEEA. The V segment lost 0 bases and the J segment 6 bases; nucleotides outside the gene matches: 5. CDR3 nucleotides: TGTGCCAGCAGCTTAGACGGGGAGGGGCTCAATGAGCAGTTCTTC. It specifies CASSLDGEGLNEQFF.

The chain is built from TRBV10-2 and TRBJ2-2; TRBD1 matches 7 bases. CDR1 is WSHSY, CDR2 SAAADI, per germline. The CDR3 spans 16 residues. V gave up 6 bases and J gave up 6 bases; unmatched junction bases: 13. CDR3 in DNA: TGCGCCAGCAGACTGGGACAGATCGGTGGGGCCGGGGAGCTGTTTTTT. Encoded protein: CASRLGQIGGAGELFF.

The V and J genes are TRBV9 and TRBJ1-1; TRBD1 is a possible D gene (5 bases). CDR3 size: 14 residues. Trimming pared 4 bases from V and 5 bases from J, leaving 15 bases between. Germline CDR1 SGDLS, CDR2 YYNGEE. CDR3 DNA: TGTGCCAGCAGCACACAGGTTAGGGGAACTGAAGCTTTCTTT. Translating it yields CASSTQVRGTEAFF.